A selection of T cell receptor beta chains follows, all from one sample in a study of cytomegalovirus exposure and HLA in healthy donors. TCRdb's copy holds only in-frame clones and misses some; the assay was immunoSEQ multiplex PCR. The sample lists some 98,000 clones; more than 60% were seen once. Sequenced sample: PBMCs. Source of these receptors: a human donor in good health. The CDR3 runs from the conserved cysteine through the conserved F or W. A D gene is named only where the DNA matches it firmly. Only part of the rows carry a size: once, few, many, or a class if the clone is expanded.

j_call clone_size v_call d_call cdr3_aa cdr3_nt
TRBJ1-1 few TRBV9 NA CASSVVVGLGTEAFF TGTGCCAGCAGCGTAGTTGTGGGACTAGGGACTGAAGCTTTCTTT
TRBJ2-7 NA TRBV25-1 TRBD1 CASSGTGTGAPFEQYF TGTGCCAGCAGTGGCACCGGGACAGGGGCGCCTTTTGAGCAGTACTTC
TRBJ1-2 NA TRBV7-5 NA CVRSLKREANYGYTF TGTGTCAGAAGCTTAAAGCGAGAAGCTAACTATGGCTACACCTTC
TRBJ1-5 NA TRBV30 NA CAWSVPGRTLGVGGRQPQHF TGTGCCTGGAGTGTACCCGGCAGGACTTTAGGGGTGGGGGGGCGTCAGCCCCAGCATTTT
TRBJ1-1 NA TRBV19 NA CASSIDRIRTEAFF TGTGCCAGTAGTATAGACAGGATCCGAACTGAAGCTTTCTTT
TRBJ1-2 NA TRBV27 TRBD1 CASSFIQGAYGYTF TGTGCCAGCAGTTTCATACAGGGGGCGTATGGCTACACCTTC
TRBJ2-7 NA TRBV2 NA CASSVGTRAYEQYF TGTGCCAGCAGTGTCGGGACACGGGCCTACGAGCAGTACTTC
TRBJ1-5 NA TRBV2 TRBD1 CASSATGGGGQPQHF TGTGCCAGCAGCGCTACAGGGGGTGGGGGTCAGCCCCAGCATTTT
TRBJ2-7 NA TRBV5-1 TRBD1 CASSWSDRASSEQYF TGCGCCAGCAGCTGGAGTGACAGGGCGTCGAGCGAGCAGTACTTC
TRBJ1-5 NA TRBV28 NA CASSTETVGRGQPQHF TGTGCCAGCAGTACTGAGACGGTGGGCCGGGGGCAGCCCCAGCATTTT
TRBJ2-5 few TRBV19 NA CASNSKVQETQYF TGTGCCAGTAACTCAAAAGTCCAAGAGACCCAGTACTTC